The T cell receptor beta chain under discussion was sequenced for a study of blood T cell repertoires in COVID-19. On the study more broadly: Italy, Spain and the United States were the sources of the convalescent and acute COVID-19 samples. From T cells, B-cell-depleted T cells, or PBMCs came the material, which was cDNA or gDNA.

V was pared by 1 base and J by 1 base, with 5 bases between. Germline V CDR1 and CDR2: LGHDT, YNNKEL (reference sequence). CDR3 length: 14 residues. Per the study methods: The authors estimated nucleated cell counts from reference gene primer amplification. Using immunoSEQ multiplex PCR, the repertoire was profiled, and TCRdb retains in-frame clones only, with some absent. The V and J calls and clone size were taken over from that table, and D and trimming were inferred from the DNA. The table has 25,000 to 30,000 clones, 89% seen once; the top ten hold over 3.5%. The clonotype comes from a human donor in a cohort sampled during active COVID-19. Sequenced material: peripheral blood. The rearrangement links TRBV3-1 (or the pseudogene TRBV3-2) to TRBJ1-5; D ambiguous. The CDR3 region has the DNA TGTGCCAGCAGCCAAGTAGCGAGCAATCAGCCCCAGCATTTT. Translating gives CASSQVASNQPQHF.